These T cell receptor beta chains were read from a single sample in a study of blood T cell repertoires in COVID-19. Clones were sequenced by immunoSEQ multiplex PCR, and TCRdb holds only the in-frame ones, with some missing. The data hold a few hundred thousand clones, with 80% to 90% observed a single time. The sample was PBMCs or T cells enriched from blood (not recorded which). The receptors come from a man in his forties or fifties who had recovered from COVID-19. Each CDR3 is given with its conserved first and last residue. A D gene is named only where the DNA matches it firmly. The size entry is marked missing in some rows and otherwise reads once, few, many or a size class.

J,size,V,D,CDR3,DNA
TRBJ2-7,NA,TRBV7-2,NA,CASRQDPPYEQYF,TGTGCCAGCAGACAGGACCCCCCCTACGAGCAGTACTTC
TRBJ2-5,NA,TRBV4-1,TRBD1,CASSQDLQGARVASPTQYF,TGCGCCAGCAGCCAAGATTTACAGGGGGCGCGGGTCGCCTCACCGACCCAGTACTTC
TRBJ2-2,NA,TRBV6-5,NA,CASSYPTGGSGELFF,TGTGCCAGCAGTTACCCGACGGGTGGGTCCGGGGAGCTGTTTTTT
TRBJ2-7,NA,TRBV11-2,TRBD2,CASSLVLAASSYEQYF,TGTGCCAGCAGCTTAGTACTAGCGGCAAGCTCCTACGAGCAGTACTTC
TRBJ2-7,once,TRBV3-1/TRBV3-2,NA,CASSRGGPYEQYF,TGTGCCAGCAGCCGGGGCGGTCCCTACGAGCAGTACTTC
TRBJ1-2,NA,TRBV7-9,NA,CASSLAERRAAYGYTF,TGTGCCAGCAGCTTAGCGGAGAGACGAGCTGCCTATGGCTACACCTTC
TRBJ2-7,many,TRBV27,TRBD2,CASSPSGNPYEQYF,TGTGCCAGCAGCCCTAGCGGTAATCCCTACGAGCAGTACTTC
TRBJ2-1,once,TRBV19,NA,CASSRQVINEQFF,TGTGCCAGTAGTAGACAGGTTATCAATGAGCAGTTCTTC
TRBJ1-1,NA,TRBV11-1,TRBD1,CASSSQGANTEAFF,TGTGCCAGCAGCTCCCAGGGGGCCAACACTGAAGCTTTCTTT
TRBJ1-2,once,TRBV9,NA,CASSGDLGYGYTF,TGTGCCAGCAGCGGGGACTTAGGCTATGGCTACACCTTC
TRBJ2-7,NA,TRBV6-5,NA,CASSLQGRDYEQYF,TGTGCCAGCAGTTTACAGGGACGGGACTACGAGCAGTACTTC
TRBJ2-1,once,TRBV9,TRBD2,CASSTSGRGDNEQFF,TGTGCCAGCAGCACCAGCGGGAGGGGGGACAATGAGCAGTTCTTC
TRBJ2-7,once,TRBV6-2/TRBV6-3,TRBD1,CASSQGGVAQYF,TGTGCCAGCAGCCAAGGGGGCGTCGCGCAGTACTTC
TRBJ1-2,NA,TRBV27,NA,CASSSRGRENLYGYTF,TGTGCCAGCAGTTCCCGGGGGAGGGAGAACCTCTATGGCTACACCTTC
TRBJ1-1,NA,TRBV30,NA,CAGRENTEAFF,TGTGCAGGCAGGGAGAACACTGAAGCTTTCTTT
TRBJ1-1,many,TRBV19,TRBD1,CASSPGTGTEHFEAFF,TGTGCCAGTAGTCCAGGGACAGGGACGGAACACTTTGAAGCTTTCTTT
TRBJ1-5,NA,TRBV6-6,TRBD1,CASSPGTGGPTGNQPQHF,TGTGCCAGCAGTCCCGGGACAGGAGGACCGACGGGCAATCAGCCCCAGCATTTT
TRBJ2-7,NA,TRBV7-9,TRBD1,CASSLTGWEQYF,TGTGCCAGCAGCTTGACAGGGTGGGAGCAGTACTTC
TRBJ2-7,NA,TRBV5-8,NA,CASSLSGRWEQYF,TGTGCCAGCAGCTTGTCAGGCCGGTGGGAGCAGTACTTC
TRBJ2-1,NA,TRBV18,NA,CASSRKEDVQFF,TGTGCCAGCTCCCGCAAGGAGGACGTCCAGTTCTTC
TRBJ2-2,NA,TRBV3-1/TRBV3-2,NA,CASSQGQTTGELFF,TGTGCCAGCAGCCAAGGTCAAACTACCGGGGAGCTGTTTTTT
TRBJ2-7,NA,TRBV10-3,NA,CAISSEGVGIYEQYF,TGTGCCATCAGCTCGGAGGGAGTGGGAATCTACGAGCAGTACTTC
TRBJ2-1,NA,TRBV7-6,TRBD2,CASSRAAGGSYNEQFF,TGTGCCAGCAGCCGGGCCGCGGGGGGCTCCTACAATGAGCAGTTCTTC
TRBJ2-5,NA,TRBV27,TRBD1,CASSLLEDRGTETQYF,TGTGCCAGCAGCTTGCTCGAGGACAGGGGTACAGAGACCCAGTACTTC
TRBJ2-5,NA,TRBV6-2/TRBV6-3,TRBD2,CASSYSNREGKTQYF,TGTGCCAGCAGTTACTCGAACCGGGAGGGGAAGACCCAGTACTTC
TRBJ1-6,NA,TRBV30,NA,CAWSDPLPAGSSPLHF,TGTGCCTGGAGTGACCCACTACCCGCTGGAAGTTCACCCCTCCACTTT
TRBJ2-1,NA,TRBV18,TRBD1,CASSPGTGDNEQFF,TGTGCCAGCTCACCAGGGACAGGGGATAATGAGCAGTTCTTC
TRBJ2-7,NA,TRBV18,TRBD2,CASSPISPGTRSREQYF,TGTGCCAGCTCACCTATTAGCCCCGGGACTAGGTCGCGGGAGCAGTACTTC
TRBJ2-5,NA,TRBV5-5,NA,CASSIPRTAYQETQYF,TGTGCCAGCAGCATTCCGAGGACAGCGTACCAAGAGACCCAGTACTTC